Below are 25 T cell receptor beta chains sequenced from a single sample in a study of blood T cell repertoires in COVID-19. Only in-frame clones appear in the TCRdb table, and some are missing; sequencing was by immunoSEQ multiplex PCR. The data show around 67,000 clones, with 70% to 90% seen just once and over 35% held by the top ten. The sequenced sample was peripheral blood. The receptor source for this set is a man aged 70-80 years with acute or convalescent COVID-19.

V is TRBV19 and J is TRBJ2-3; D is unresolved. This CDR3 contains 13 residues. The germline V and J ends were trimmed by 5 bases and 0 bases, with 6 bases remaining between them. The V gene's germline CDR1 is LNHDA and CDR2 SQIVND (reference sequence). The CDR3, as DNA: TGTGCCAGTAGTCCGGTTAGCACAGATACGCAGTATTTT. Translation gives CASSPVSTDTQYF.

This clone appeared once. The V gene is TRBV18, the J gene TRBJ1-1; the match to TRBD1 covers 7 bases. CDR3 length: 12 residues. V dropped 4 bases and J dropped 8; count of bases not matched to a gene: 4. Looked up from germline, CDR1 is KGHSH and CDR2 is LQKENI. The DNA of the CDR3 is TGTGCCAGCTCACAAACAGGGGCCGAAGCTTTCTTT. This translates into CASSQTGAEAFF.

The rearrangement uses TRBV7-8 and TRBJ1-1; no clear D gene. CDR1 is SGHVS, CDR2 FQNEAQ, per germline. V gave up 0 bases and J gave up 4 bases, with 12 bases separating them. The CDR3 loop spans 15 amino acids. DNA of the CDR3: TGTGCCAGCAGCTTAGCTATCGGTTTACTCACTGAAGCTTTCTTT. Protein product: CASSLAIGLLTEAFF.

This clone has a handful of counts. This chain uses TRBV27 with TRBJ1-1; the D gene is possibly TRBD1 (5 bases). The CDR3 is 15 residues long. Trimming removed 8 bases from V and 0 bases from J, with 16 bases in between. Germline V gene sequence: CDR1 MNHEY, CDR2 SMNVEV (reference sequence). In nucleotides, the CDR3 is TGTGCCAGCGGCCTCCAGGGAGGGATGAACACTGAAGCTTTCTTT. It specifies CASGLQGGMNTEAFF.

V is TRBV11-2 and J is TRBJ2-5; 7 nucleotides align to TRBD2. This CDR3 region has 15 residues. Germline V lookup: CDR1 SGHAT, CDR2 FQNNGV. V was clipped by 4 bases and J by 2 bases; unmatched bases: 7. DNA of the CDR3: TGTGCCAGCAGCTGGGCGGGAGCGGGGCAAGAGACCCAGTACTTC. Translating it yields CASSWAGAGQETQYF.

The chain couples TRBV28 to TRBJ1-1, with D tentatively TRBD1 (6 bases). In germline, CDR1 is MDHEN, CDR2 SYDVKM. Trimming cost V 9 bases and J 1 base, with 15 bases left between them. This CDR3 comprises 14 residues. The CDR3 sequence is CASGGARRNTEAFF. Written as DNA, the CDR3 is TGTGCCAGTGGGGGGGCCAGGAGGAACACTGAAGCTTTCTTT.

This clone was recorded once. The gene calls are TRBV13 and TRBJ2-7; TRBD2 might be the D (6 bases). This CDR3 has 17 residues. Trimming left V 4 bases short and J 2 bases short, with 21 bases between. CDR1 is PRHDT and CDR2 is FYEKMQ in the germline V gene (reference sequence). The CDR3 DNA is TGTGCCAGCAGCTCGCTTCTCTATGGGACTGCTACCTACGAGCAGTACTTC. The encoded protein is CASSSLLYGTATYEQYF.

The chain carries TRBV7-9 and TRBJ1-1, with TRBD1 identical over 7 bases. The CDR3 covers 12 residues. V dropped 5 bases and J dropped 4; count of bases not matched to a gene: 1. Germline assignment: CDR1 SEHNR and CDR2 FQNEAQ (reference sequence). DNA for the CDR3: TGTGCCAGCAGCCGGACAGGCACTGAAGCTTTCTTT. The encoded protein is CASSRTGTEAFF.

The chain links TRBV19 to TRBJ1-1, with D maybe TRBD1 (5 bases). Germline V gene data show CDR1 as LNHDA and CDR2 as SQIVND (reference sequence). The ends were cut back, 7 bases at V and 3 bases at J, with 9 bases in the middle. The CDR3 runs to 12 residues. In nucleotides, the CDR3 is TGTGCCAGTAACGGGGGATACACTGAAGCTTTCTTT. It is translated as CASNGGYTEAFF.

This clone was detected a few times. This chain connects TRBV5-6 to TRBJ1-1; D not certain. This CDR3 comprises 15 residues. Germline V gene data show CDR1 as SGHDT and CDR2 as YYEEEE. Between the trimmed V and J ends, which lost 0 bases and 0 bases, there was a span of 9 bases. The CDR3 is CASSLALTMNTEAFF. Here the CDR3 DNA reads TGTGCCAGCAGCTTGGCCCTAACTATGAACACTGAAGCTTTCTTT.

V gene TRBV6-5 combines with J gene TRBJ2-5; D possibly corresponds to TRBD1 (5 bases). The CDR3 has 16 residues. Germline assignment: CDR1 MNHEY and CDR2 SVGAGI. Deletions cut 0 bases from V and 4 bases from J, with 15 bases between. As DNA, the CDR3 is TGTGCCAGCAGTTACTCGTCAGGGCTGGGGCGAGAGACCCAGTACTTC. It codes for CASSYSSGLGRETQYF.

This clone was observed a single time. V gene TRBV12-3 or TRBV12-4 combines with J gene TRBJ1-1; D gene uncertain. CDR3 length equals 12 residues. With 5 bases removed from V and 6 bases from J, the gap between germline ends came to 10 bases. CDR3 sequence (DNA): TGTGCCAGCAGTCCACTCGTGTCTGAAGCTTTCTTT. Encoded protein: CASSPLVSEAFF.

This clone was seen a single time. This chain links TRBV2 with TRBJ2-2; TRBD2 matches 8 bases. Germline CDR1 and CDR2: SNHLY and FYNNEI. This CDR3 spans 14 amino acids. After removal of 6 bases from V and 6 bases from J, the junction contained 6 bases not matched to a gene. CDR3 sequence: CASREGTSSGELFF. Written as DNA, the CDR3 is TGTGCCAGCAGGGAGGGGACTAGTTCCGGGGAGCTGTTTTTT.

The J gene is TRBJ2-7, the V gene TRBV19, with D tentatively TRBD2 (6 bases). The CDR3 covers 13 residues. Germline V gives CDR1 LNHDA, CDR2 SQIVND (reference sequence). Trimming left V 4 bases short and J 2 bases short, with 9 bases between. CDR3 sequence (DNA): TGTGCCAGTAGTAGCGGGGAAGCCTACGAGCAGTACTTC. Encoded protein: CASSSGEAYEQYF. The variable domain in full, with the rest retrieved from reference TRBV19 and TRBJ2-7, is DGGITQSPKYLFRKEGQNVTLSCEQNLNHDAMYWYRQDPGQGLRLIYYSQIVNDFQKGDIAEGYSVSREKKESFPLTVTSAQKNPTAFYLCASSSGEAYEQYFGPGTRLTVT.

This chain connects TRBV12-2 to TRBJ2-7; TRBD1, the table's D call, lacks a check against the DNA. TRBV12-2 is a listed pseudogene. CDR3 size: 12 residues. The CDR3 sequence is CASRSDRDEQYF. The CDR3 region has the DNA TGTGCAAGTCGCTCCGACAGGGACGAGCAGTACTTC.

V gene TRBV28 combines with J gene TRBJ2-3, with D hard to call. CDR1 is MDHEN and CDR2 is SYDVKM in the germline V gene. The CDR3 has 13 residues. V was trimmed by 6 bases and J by 3 bases, leaving 10 bases between them. In DNA form, the CDR3 reads TGTGCCAGCAGCCTCCCACAGACAGATACGCAGTATTTT. Its translation is CASSLPQTDTQYF.

V and J are TRBV9 and TRBJ2-5, with D possibly TRBD2 on 6 matching bases. Trimming removed 0 bases at V and 5 bases at J, with 11 bases between. There are 14 residues in the CDR3. Looked up from germline, CDR1 is SGDLS and CDR2 is YYNGEE. The CDR3 region has the DNA TGTGCCAGCAGCGTAGGTACTAGCATGGAGACCCAGTACTTC. It codes for CASSVGTSMETQYF.

The genes are TRBV4-3 and TRBJ2-1, with 9 positions matching TRBD2. J lost 9 bases, V lost 0 bases, and 9 bases had no gene match. The CDR3 totals 16 residues. Germline V lookup: CDR1 LGHNA, CDR2 YSLEER. The CDR3 DNA reads TGCGCCAGCAGCCAAGATACAGCGGGGGGCCATGGTGAGCAGTTCTTC. Amino acids: CASSQDTAGGHGEQFF.

The chain is built from TRBV18 and TRBJ1-2; 10 bases line up with TRBD1. Losses at the gene ends were 1 base for V and 4 bases for J; bases not matched to a gene: 15. The CDR3 covers 19 residues. Germline CDR1 KGHSH, CDR2 LQKENI. In DNA form, the CDR3 reads TGTGCCAGCTCACCACTGATAGACGGACAGGGGGGGAATACCTATGGCTACACCTTC. It encodes CASSPLIDGQGGNTYGYTF.

The rearrangement links TRBV6-6 to TRBJ1-3; D is unresolved. This CDR3 has 14 amino acids. Trimming stripped 4 bases from V and 1 base from J, with 8 bases between. The germline gives CDR1 MNHNY, CDR2 SVGAGI (reference sequence). The CDR3: CASSFALSGNTIYF. Written as DNA, the CDR3 is TGTGCCAGCAGTTTTGCGCTTTCTGGAAACACCATATATTTT.

Only one count was recorded for this clone. The chain joins TRBV19 to TRBJ1-6; D might be TRBD1 (6 bases). Germline lookup yields CDR1 LNHDA and CDR2 SQIVND (reference sequence). The V end was cut by 9 bases, the J end by 10 bases, with 13 bases between. The CDR3 is 12 amino acids. CDR3 sequence: CASGQPPSPLHF. CDR3 sequence (DNA): TGTGCCAGCGGACAGCCTCCCTCACCCCTCCACTTT.

This chain joins TRBV14 and TRBJ2-5; 9 bases fit TRBD1. From germline, CDR1 is SGHDN and CDR2 FVKESK. This CDR3 is 15 amino acids long. Germline trimming cut 4 bases from V and 0 bases from J; bases unmatched to any gene: 3. This CDR3 reads CASSRRDRDQETQYF. CDR3 bases: TGTGCCAGCAGCCGCCGGGACAGGGACCAAGAGACCCAGTACTTC.

This chain links TRBV5-1 with TRBJ2-4; TRBD2 might be the D (7 bases). Germline lookup yields CDR1 SGHRS and CDR2 YFSETQ. The CDR3 consists of 15 residues. V shed 0 bases and J shed 6 bases, with 13 bases lying between them. The CDR3 DNA sequence: TGCGCCAGCAGCTTGGAGGCGGGGGCAGGAAACATTCAGTACTTC. Residues: CASSLEAGAGNIQYF. Full variable domain (missing parts from reference TRBV5-1 and TRBJ2-4): KAGVTQTPRYLIKTRGQQVTLSCSPISGHRSVSWYQQTPGQGLQFLFEYFSETQRNKGNFPGRFSGRQFSNSRSEMNVSTLELGDSALYLCASSLEAGAGNIQYFGAGTRLSVL.

This chain connects TRBV27 to TRBJ2-2; perhaps TRBD2 as D (5 bases). The CDR3 covers 15 residues. V shed 7 bases and J shed 6 bases, with 18 bases lying between them. The V gene's germline CDR1 is MNHEY and CDR2 SMNVEV (reference sequence). CDR3 loop: CASKRAPVLSGELFF. CDR3 in DNA: TGTGCCAGCAAGAGGGCCCCAGTCCTGTCCGGGGAGCTGTTTTTT.

The chain joins TRBV3-1 (or the pseudogene TRBV3-2) to TRBJ2-7; 9 nucleotides match TRBD1. J was trimmed by 6 bases and V by 1 base; bases with no gene match: 13. The CDR3 totals 17 residues. Looked up from germline, CDR1 is LGHDT and CDR2 is YNNKEL (reference sequence). The CDR3 coding sequence is TGTGCCAGCAGCCAAGTTTTCCCCGGGACAGGGCCCCTCGAGCAGTACTTC. Its protein product is CASSQVFPGTGPLEQYF.